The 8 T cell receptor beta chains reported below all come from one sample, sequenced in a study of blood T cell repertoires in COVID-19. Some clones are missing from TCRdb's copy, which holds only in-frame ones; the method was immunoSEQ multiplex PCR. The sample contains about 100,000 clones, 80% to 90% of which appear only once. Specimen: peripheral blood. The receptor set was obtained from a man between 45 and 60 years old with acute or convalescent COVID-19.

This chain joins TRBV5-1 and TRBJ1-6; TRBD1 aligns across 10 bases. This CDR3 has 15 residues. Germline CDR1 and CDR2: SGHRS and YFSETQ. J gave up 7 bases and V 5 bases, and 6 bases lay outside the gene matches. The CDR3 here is CASSSQGQGNSPLHF. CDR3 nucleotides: TGCGCCAGCAGTAGCCAGGGACAGGGGAATTCACCCCTCCACTTT. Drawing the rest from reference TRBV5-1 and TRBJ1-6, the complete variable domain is KAGVTQTPRYLIKTRGQQVTLSCSPISGHRSVSWYQQTPGQGLQFLFEYFSETQRNKGNFPGRFSGRQFSNSRSEMNVSTLELGDSALYLCASSSQGQGNSPLHFGNGTRLTVT.

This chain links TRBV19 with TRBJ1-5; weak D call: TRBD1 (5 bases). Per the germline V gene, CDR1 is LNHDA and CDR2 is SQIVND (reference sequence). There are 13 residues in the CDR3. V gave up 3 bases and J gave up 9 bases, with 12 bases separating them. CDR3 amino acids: CASSIGPGGPQHF. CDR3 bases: TGTGCCAGTAGTATCGGGCCCGGGGGGCCCCAGCATTTT.

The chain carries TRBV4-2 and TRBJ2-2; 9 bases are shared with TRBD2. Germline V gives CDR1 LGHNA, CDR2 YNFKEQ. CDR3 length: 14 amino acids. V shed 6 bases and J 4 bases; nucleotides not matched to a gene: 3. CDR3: CASRPTSGTGELFF. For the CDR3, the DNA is TGTGCCAGCAGGCCGACTAGCGGCACCGGGGAGCTGTTTTTT.

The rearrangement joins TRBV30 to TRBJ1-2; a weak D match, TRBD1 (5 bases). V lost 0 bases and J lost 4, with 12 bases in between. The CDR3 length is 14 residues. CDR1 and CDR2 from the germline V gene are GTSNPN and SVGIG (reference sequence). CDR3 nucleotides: TGTGCCTGGAGTGTAGTGGGGGGGGTCTATGGCTACACCTTC. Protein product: CAWSVVGGVYGYTF.

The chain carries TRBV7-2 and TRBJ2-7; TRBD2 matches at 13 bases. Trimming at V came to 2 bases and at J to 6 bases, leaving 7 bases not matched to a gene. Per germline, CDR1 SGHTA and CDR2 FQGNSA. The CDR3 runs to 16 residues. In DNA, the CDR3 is TGTGCCAGCAGCTTAACTAGCGGGAGGGCCTGGTTCGAGCAGTACTTC. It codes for CASSLTSGRAWFEQYF.

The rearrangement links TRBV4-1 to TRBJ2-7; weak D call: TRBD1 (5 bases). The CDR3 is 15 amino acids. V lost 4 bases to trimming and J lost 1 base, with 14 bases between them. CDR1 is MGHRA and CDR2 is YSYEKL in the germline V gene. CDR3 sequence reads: CASSPPDSSSYEQYF. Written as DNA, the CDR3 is TGCGCCAGCAGCCCCCCTGACAGCTCGTCCTACGAGCAGTACTTC.

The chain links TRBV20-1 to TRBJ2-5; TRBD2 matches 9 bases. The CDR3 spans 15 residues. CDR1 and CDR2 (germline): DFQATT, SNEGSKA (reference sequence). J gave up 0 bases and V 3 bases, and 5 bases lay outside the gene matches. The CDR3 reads CSASGASGNQETQYF. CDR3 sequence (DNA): TGCAGTGCTAGTGGGGCTAGCGGGAACCAAGAGACCCAGTACTTC.

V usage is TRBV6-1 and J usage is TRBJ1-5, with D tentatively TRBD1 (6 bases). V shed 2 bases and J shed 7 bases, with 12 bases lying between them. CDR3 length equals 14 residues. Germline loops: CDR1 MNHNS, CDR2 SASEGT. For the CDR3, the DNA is TGTGCCAGCAGTGAAACGGGCAGGGGACAGCCCCAGCATTTT. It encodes CASSETGRGQPQHF.